This record looks at one T cell receptor beta chain sequence and its context. This specimen belongs to a study of control samples from healthy donors and cancer patients. CDR3 length equals 16 residues. V was clipped by 1 base and J by 4 bases, with 13 bases between them. The germline gives CDR1 SGHAT, CDR2 FQNNGV. Here immunoSEQ multiplex PCR was the method, and the copy in TCRdb shows in-frame clones only, minus some. The sample shows under 130,000 clones, 83% of them seen only once. The sequenced material came from blood. The source is a woman aged 45-60 years in good health. This chain uses TRBV11-2 with TRBJ2-2, with D perhaps TRBD2 (5 bases). CDR3 sequence: CASSLGRGSSTGELFF. The CDR3, as DNA: TGTGCCAGCAGCTTAGGTCGGGGAAGTAGCACCGGGGAGCTGTTTTTT.